The present T cell receptor (beta chain) was sequenced within a study of CD8 T cells in Susac syndrome (dated by TCRdb to the late 2010s). Regarding the research as a whole: Repertoire sequencing was used to test whether CD8+ T cell activation and differentiation in Susac syndrome was antigen driven.

Peripheral blood CD8+ and CD4+ T cells from healthy donors, Susac syndrome patients and multiple sclerosis patients were profiled using high-throughput TCR beta sequencing. Healthy donors were included as age- and sex-matched controls. CD8+ TEMRA cells were enriched by FACS, while bulk CD8+ and CD4+ T cells were purified by magnetic negative isolation. Blood was drawn into EDTA tubes, processed within 24 hours, and PBMCs were isolated by density gradient centrifugation. PBMCs intended for TCR sequencing were cryopreserved in liquid nitrogen and were subsequently thawed in a 37 degrees C water bath. A purity of at least 90% was achieved for sorted or isolated CD4+, CD8+ and CD8+ TEMRA cells. RNA was extracted using the RNeasy kit, and about 0.45 to 1 microgram was reverse transcribed with random hexamers. The immunoSEQ multiplex PCR assay, which covers 54 Vbeta and 13 Jbeta segments, was used to amplify TCR beta CDR3 regions. Bias from PCR amplification was corrected by using a synthetic template baseline for primer optimization and for computational correction. On the authors' methods: Reads were annotated to V, D and J genes according to IMGT and were analyzed with immunoSEQ Analyzer, with only productive sequences retained. To calculate clonality, Shannon entropy was normalized by log2 of the number of productive unique sequences and then subtracted from one. For each patient and control, public and private clones were evaluated within the 100 most prevalent clones. Clones were defined as Susac-specific if absent from the healthy and MS cohorts, from 1052 published viral clones and from other ImmuneACCESS disease sequences. Starting from the raw public reads, TCRdb applied fastp trimming at Q25, assembled clones with MiXCR and retained in-frame beta chains. Duplicate CDR3 protein sequences are folded into a single record with the most common DNA and genes. In this record, the V and J calls reflect TCRdb's handling and not the investigators' own analysis. In this sample the table shows about 120,000 distinct CDR3 sequences, approximately 94% of which occur a single time. The top ten constitute approximately 0.089% of the sample.

As to this clonotype: Its antigen is still unknown. No per-base quality is available; no much larger clone lies one base away.

The paper as a whole reports these results and caveats: The study acknowledged that relatively few individuals were included in the TCR sequencing and HLA analysis.

V is pared back by 4 bases and J by 3 bases, with 21 bases lying between the germline termini. There are 16 amino acids in the CDR3, from cysteine to phenylalanine inclusive. The read is trimmed to its CDR3 DNA, 48 bases read in frame from base 1. CDR1 DFQATT and CDR2 SNEGSKA are derived from the germline V gene (reference sequence). The chain is assembled from TRBV20-1 and TRBJ1-2, with TRBD1 perhaps the D gene, on 6 matching bases. The sequencing input was CD4+ T cells from PBMCs. The clonotype comes from a human donor in good health. The sequence in DNA is TGCAGTGCTATACAGGGAGTACAGGAGGCCTACTATGGCTACACCTTC. This encodes CSAIQGVQEAYYGYTF.